These T cell receptor beta chains were read from a single sample in a study of blood T cell repertoires in COVID-19. Assay used: immunoSEQ multiplex PCR; TCRdb lists only in-frame clones, some missing. The repertoire holds 250,000 to 350,000 clones, with 84% as singletons. Sequencing was performed on peripheral blood. Receptor source: a human donor with COVID-19, enrolled during active disease. The donor label of this sample is uncertain. CDR3s include the opening cysteine and the closing phenylalanine or tryptophan. D genes are given only for firm matches. Size is omitted from some rows. Given values are once, few, many or a class for expanded clones.

clone_size	v_call	j_call	d_call	cdr3_nt	cdr3_aa
NA	TRBV28	TRBJ2-7	TRBD1	TGTGCCAGCAGTTTTCGGACAGGGGGGTTCGACGAGCAGTACTTC	CASSFRTGGFDEQYF
NA	TRBV28	TRBJ2-1	TRBD1	TGTGCCAGCAGTTCGGACAGGGGAGCTGAGGACAATGAGCAGTTCTTC	CASSSDRGAEDNEQFF
once	TRBV7-9	TRBJ1-4	NA	TGTGCAGGGGCCTTTAATGAAAAACTGTTTTTT	CAGAFNEKLFF
NA	TRBV3-1/TRBV3-2	TRBJ2-7	NA	TGTGCCAGCAGCCTTGCGGACGAGCAGTACTTC	CASSLADEQYF
once	TRBV27	TRBJ2-7	NA	TGTGCCAGCCGGTTAAAACCCCAACAGGCCTACGAGCAGTACTTC	CASRLKPQQAYEQYF
NA	TRBV20-1	TRBJ2-5	NA	TGCAGTGCTAGTCCGGGGTCGGAGACCCAGTACTTC	CSASPGSETQYF
NA	TRBV7-9	TRBJ2-7	TRBD1	TGTGCCAGCAGCTTTTCCCCCGGGACAGGGGGCGAGCAGTACTTC	CASSFSPGTGGEQYF
NA	TRBV10-2	TRBJ2-1	TRBD2	TGCGCCAGCAGTGAGGTAGTGCGTAGCGGGATGACCAATGAGCAGTTCTTC	CASSEVVRSGMTNEQFF
NA	TRBV5-5	TRBJ2-5	NA	TGTGCCAGCAGCTTGGTAGCGGACCAAGAGACCCAGTACTTC	CASSLVADQETQYF
NA	TRBV19	TRBJ2-1	NA	TGTGCCAGTAGTATCCAGACAGGCCACAATGAGCAGTTCTTC	CASSIQTGHNEQFF
NA	TRBV5-1	TRBJ2-1	TRBD1	TGCGCCAGCAGCTTGGGAGGGGGCGCTCCTAAGTTCTTC	CASSLGGGAPKFF
NA	TRBV2	TRBJ2-7	TRBD2	TGTGCCAGCAACCCGGGACTAGCGGGGGCCGGGGAGCAGTACTTC	CASNPGLAGAGEQYF
once	TRBV19	TRBJ1-1	NA	TGTGCCAGTAGTCAGCTGTTACTCAGGACTGAAGCTTTCTTT	CASSQLLLRTEAFF
NA	TRBV27	TRBJ1-4	NA	TGTGCCAGCAGTTTGGGGGGAACTAATGAAAAACTGTTTTTT	CASSLGGTNEKLFF
NA	TRBV12-3/TRBV12-4	TRBJ1-5	TRBD1	TGTGCCAGCAGCGGACAGGTGGATCAGCCCCAGCATTTT	CASSGQVDQPQHF
NA	TRBV24-1	TRBJ2-7	TRBD1	TGTGCCACCAGTGATGCGGACAGGGGCTACGAGCAGTACTTC	CATSDADRGYEQYF
NA	TRBV18	TRBJ2-7	NA	TGTGCCAGCTCCCCGATGGCGACTTACGAGCAGTACTTC	CASSPMATYEQYF
NA	TRBV30	TRBJ1-6	TRBD1	TGTGCCTGGAGTCCGGGGACAGGGGATAATTCACCCCTCCACTTT	CAWSPGTGDNSPLHF
NA	TRBV25-1	TRBJ2-2	TRBD2	TGTGCCAGCAGTCCCGGGGGGGCTGGCACCGGGGAGCTGTTTTTT	CASSPGGAGTGELFF
NA	TRBV4-2	TRBJ1-2	TRBD1	TGTGCCAGCAGCCAAGATCTCGGAGGGACAGGGGGCCGCCCGTATGGCTACACCTTC	CASSQDLGGTGGRPYGYTF
NA	TRBV19	TRBJ2-3	NA	TGTGCCAGTAGTATGGGGGACTCCTCTCGAAGCACAGATACGCAGTATTTT	CASSMGDSSRSTDTQYF
NA	TRBV15	TRBJ2-1	NA	TGTGCCACCAGTACCCCGGTGACAACGACACCCAATGAGCAGTTCTTC	CATSTPVTTTPNEQFF
NA	TRBV29-1	TRBJ2-2	TRBD2	TGCAGCGCGTGGCCGGGGGGTGGAGCCGGGGAGCTGTTTTTT	CSAWPGGGAGELFF
NA	TRBV20-1	TRBJ2-5	NA	TGCAGTGCTAGTATTGAGGGCCAAGAGACCCAGTACTTC	CSASIEGQETQYF
once	TRBV28	TRBJ1-2	TRBD1	TGTGCCAGCAGTTTATGGCTCGGGGCAGGGGGTAACTATGGCTACACCTTC	CASSLWLGAGGNYGYTF
NA	TRBV24-1	TRBJ2-7	TRBD1	TGTGCCACCAGTGATAGGGGGCACCCCTACGAGCAGTACTTC	CATSDRGHPYEQYF
NA	TRBV19	TRBJ1-1	TRBD1	TGTGCCAGTAGTCAAAAGGACAGGGGGGCAGCTGAAGCTTTCTTT	CASSQKDRGAAEAFF
NA	TRBV4-3	TRBJ2-7	NA	TGCGCCAGCAGCCAGGGGCATGGGTCCTACGAGCAGTACTTC	CASSQGHGSYEQYF
NA	TRBV3-1/TRBV3-2	TRBJ2-6	NA	TGTGCCAGCAGCCAAGACGGAGGGGTCCTGACTTTC	CASSQDGGVLTF
NA	TRBV6-2/TRBV6-3	TRBJ2-1	NA	TGTGCCAGCAGTCCAACTATTAATAATGAGCAGTTCTTC	CASSPTINNEQFF
NA	TRBV5-1	TRBJ1-2	NA	TGCGCCAGCAGCTTGCTACAGGGAACGAACTATGGCTACACCTTC	CASSLLQGTNYGYTF
NA	TRBV5-6	TRBJ2-2	NA	TGTGCCAGCAGCCTCTACCGTCCAGGGCTGGCCGGGGAGCTGTTTTTT	CASSLYRPGLAGELFF
NA	TRBV27	TRBJ2-6	NA	TGTGCCAGCCTCCCGGGTTCTGGGGCCAACGTCCTGACTTTC	CASLPGSGANVLTF
NA	TRBV5-5	TRBJ1-2	NA	TGTGCCAGCAGCGACCCACGGGGTCATTTCGGCTATGGCTACACCTTC	CASSDPRGHFGYGYTF
NA	TRBV9	TRBJ2-2	TRBD2	TGTGCCAGCAGCGTGTTAGCGGGAGCTAACACCGGGGAGCTGTTTTTT	CASSVLAGANTGELFF